The 20 T cell receptor beta chains in this list originate from one sample, sequenced in a study of human T cells and chemical hapten exposure. MiXCR was run by TCRdb on the RACE reads, yielding one entry per CDR3 protein. The sample has under 100,000 distinct CDR3 sequences; under 11% are singletons. Documented time point: patch test 2, 6 weeks after DPC sensitization. Treatment noted: therapeutic diphenylcyclopropenone sensitization with weekly scalp DPC. The sample here was whole blood, taken in connection with sensitization to the hapten diphenylcyclopropenone (DPC). The source is a woman aged 45-59 years with alopecia areata. Some clones in this sample may be carry-over from other donors' samples.

This clonotype was counted at least ten times. The chain uses TRBV9 and TRBJ2-1, with D hard to call. Trimming pared 3 bases from V and 8 bases from J, leaving 9 bases between. Germline V lookup: CDR1 SGDLS, CDR2 YYNGEE. The length of the CDR3 is 12 residues. The CDR3 loop reads CASSGLSDEQFF. In DNA form, the CDR3 reads TGTGCCAGCAGCGGCCTCTCGGATGAGCAGTTCTTC.

This clonotype was counted many times. CDR3 sequence: CASSVLAGGTQETQYF. CDR3 nucleotide sequence: TGTGCCAGCAGTGTGCTAGCGGGAGGTACACAAGAGACCCAGTACTTC. V gene TRBV6-1 combines with J gene TRBJ2-5, with TRBD2 matching over 11 bases. The V gene end was trimmed by 4 bases and the J gene end by 2 bases; junction bases not matched to a gene: 6. CDR3 length: 16 amino acids. Germline V gene lookup returns CDR1 MNHNS and CDR2 SASEGT.

This clonotype rates as medium-sized. The chain has TRBV16 and TRBJ2-3; unclear D gene. Deletions cut 3 bases from V and 3 bases from J, with 22 bases between. The CDR3 contains 18 residues. Germline assignment: CDR1 KGHSY and CDR2 FQNENV. The CDR3 DNA is TGTGCCAGCAGCCAGATCAATCAGAGACCCCAAGGGACAGATACGCAGTATTTT. Protein product: CASSQINQRPQGTDTQYF. The complete variable domain, with remaining parts taken from reference TRBV16 and TRBJ2-3, reads GEEVAQTPKHLVRGEGQKAKLYCAPIKGHSYVFWYQQVLKNEFKFLISFQNENVFDETGMPKERFSAKCLPNSPCSLEIQATKLEDSAVYFCASSQINQRPQGTDTQYFGPGTRLTVL.

This clonotype occurred a few times. The J gene is TRBJ2-3, the V gene TRBV7-2; D call uncertain. Trimming removed 2 bases from V and 5 bases from J, with 14 bases in between. Germline values: CDR1 SGHTA, CDR2 FQGNSA. The CDR3 consists of 15 residues. This chain's CDR3 is CASSLLVAGQDTQYF. DNA of the CDR3: TGTGCCAGCAGCTTACTTGTGGCTGGGCAAGATACGCAGTATTTT.

This clonotype was counted only a few times. The rearrangement links TRBV20-1 to TRBJ2-7; D might be TRBD2 (5 bases). The CDR3 contains 12 residues. Germline values: CDR1 DFQATT, CDR2 SNEGSKA (reference sequence). V dropped 6 bases and J dropped 6 bases, with 15 bases sitting between them. CDR3 in amino acids: CSALRGSSEQYF. Written as DNA, the CDR3 is TGCAGTGCACTTCGAGGGTCCAGCGAGCAGTACTTC.

This clonotype was seen many times. This chain links TRBV7-8 with TRBJ1-1; D is possibly TRBD1 (6 bases). Germline V gives CDR1 SGHVS, CDR2 FQNEAQ. The ends were cut back, 4 bases at V and 1 base at J, with 7 bases in the middle. This CDR3 comprises 13 residues. The CDR3 loop reads CASSWTENTEAFF. The CDR3 bases are TGTGCCAGCAGCTGGACAGAGAACACTGAAGCTTTCTTT.

V is TRBV7-2 and J is TRBJ1-1; 7 bases are a match to TRBD1. In germline, CDR1 is SGHTA, CDR2 FQGNSA. J gave up 0 bases and V 6 bases, and 10 bases lay outside the gene matches. The length of the CDR3 is 16 residues. Here the CDR3 DNA reads TGTGCCAGCAGTTCGAGGACAGGCCTTGTGAACACTGAAGCTTTCTTT. Its translation is CASSSRTGLVNTEAFF.

This clonotype was observed at least ten times. This rearrangement joins TRBV12-3 or TRBV12-4 to TRBJ1-5; 9 nucleotides match TRBD1. The length of the CDR3 is 15 residues. The junction had 5 bases not matched to a gene; V was cut back by 8 bases and J by 0 bases. The CDR3 DNA reads as TGTGCCAGCTCTCGGACAGGGGATAGCAATCAGCCCCAGCATTTT. Amino acid sequence: CASSRTGDSNQPQHF.

This clonotype showed up many times. This chain joins TRBV6-2 or TRBV6-3 and TRBJ1-5; D gene uncertain. The CDR3 runs to 13 residues. V was clipped by 2 bases and J by 6 bases, with 8 bases between them. Germline V gene data show CDR1 as MNHEY and CDR2 as SVGEGT. This CDR3 reads CASSYALGQPQHF. DNA of the CDR3: TGTGCCAGCAGTTACGCACTCGGTCAGCCCCAGCATTTT.

This clonotype was observed a handful of times. V and J are TRBV6-1 and TRBJ2-7; perhaps D is TRBD1 or TRBD2 (5 bases each). CDR1 MNHNS and CDR2 SASEGT come from the germline V gene. Trimming shortened V by 6 bases and J by 2 bases, and 17 bases separated the two germline ends. The CDR3 is 15 amino acids. CDR3 sequence: CASRPGTVTTYEQYF. The CDR3 DNA is TGTGCCAGCAGACCTGGGACGGTGACTACCTACGAGCAGTACTTC.

This clonotype was detected only a few times. The chain couples TRBV28 to TRBJ2-3, with 10 bases fitting TRBD2. J was trimmed by 3 bases and V by 3 bases; bases with no gene match: 3. Germline V gives CDR1 MDHEN, CDR2 SYDVKM. The CDR3 extends over 15 amino acids. The DNA of the CDR3 is TGTGCCAGCAGTTTTAGCGGGAGGAGGACAGATACGCAGTATTTT. This sequence encodes CASSFSGRRTDTQYF. Variable domain in full (rest from reference TRBV28 and TRBJ2-3): DVKVTQSSRYLVKRTGEKVFLECVQDMDHENMFWYRQDPGLGLRLIYFSYDVKMKEKGDIPEGYSVSREKKERFSLILESASTNQTSMYLCASSFSGRRTDTQYFGPGTRLTVL.

A few counts support this clonotype. The rearrangement links TRBV7-2 to TRBJ1-2; no reliable D call. This CDR3 is 14 amino acids long. V lost 1 base, J lost 0 bases, and 6 bases lay in between. The V gene's germline CDR1 is SGHTA and CDR2 FQGNSA. The CDR3, as DNA: TGTGCCAGCAGCTTAGTTCAGGCTAACTATGGCTACACCTTC. This gives the protein CASSLVQANYGYTF.

In its sample, this clonotype was seen a few times. The chain is built from TRBV9 and TRBJ2-3; D gene ambiguous. From germline, CDR1 is SGDLS and CDR2 YYNGEE. Trimming removed 2 bases at V and 1 base at J, with 5 bases between. The CDR3 loop spans 13 amino acids. The CDR3 DNA reads TGTGCCAGCAGCGTTCAGGGCACAGATACGCAGTATTTT. This translates into CASSVQGTDTQYF.

There are many counts of this clonotype. The chain employs TRBV29-1 and TRBJ1-2, with D maybe TRBD1 (6 bases). V was shortened by 8 bases and J by 8 bases, with 21 bases between the two germline ends. CDR3 size: 13 residues. Germline CDR1 is SQVTM and CDR2 is ANQGSEA. The CDR3 DNA follows: TGCAGCCATAAGACAGGAGGAGGGGAGGGCTACACCTTC. It codes for CSHKTGGGEGYTF.

This clonotype was counted ten times or more. The chain employs TRBV18 and TRBJ2-3; TRBD1 might be the D (6 bases). The V gene lost 3 bases and the J gene lost 3 bases, with 13 bases spanning the gap. The CDR3 runs 15 residues. CDR1 and CDR2 (germline): KGHSH, LQKENI. The CDR3 DNA follows: TGTGCCAGCTCACCCATACAACAGGGTACAGATACGCAGTATTTT. Protein: CASSPIQQGTDTQYF.

The gene calls are TRBV12-3 or TRBV12-4 and TRBJ2-1, with D hard to call. The CDR3 is made up of 13 amino acids. The germline V and J ends were trimmed by 6 bases and 10 bases, with 16 bases remaining between them. The CDR3 bases are TGTGCCAGCAGGGACCCCCGTACCGGCGAGCAGTTCTTC. This encodes CASRDPRTGEQFF.

This chain uses TRBV20-1 with TRBJ2-3, with a possible D match to TRBD2 (5 bases). V shed 4 bases and J shed 3 bases, with 14 bases lying between them. CDR3 size: 14 residues. Germline lookup yields CDR1 DFQATT and CDR2 SNEGSKA (reference sequence). The CDR3 sequence: CSAMGGSRTDTQYF. CDR3 bases: TGCAGTGCTATGGGTGGGAGTAGGACAGATACGCAGTATTTT.

The table lists this clonotype with a few counts. The chain combines TRBV21-1 with TRBJ2-2; TRBD1 is taken as the D call from the table, unchecked against the DNA. TRBV21-1 is termed a pseudogene. CDR3 length: 15 residues. The CDR3 DNA sequence: TGTGCCAGCAGATCCGGGACAGGGAACACCGGGGAGCTGTTTTTT. Its translation: CASRSGTGNTGELFF.

A few counts support this clonotype. This chain joins TRBV5-6 and TRBJ1-1, with D perhaps matching TRBD1 (6 bases). Per germline, CDR1 SGHDT and CDR2 YYEEEE. Trimming cost V 4 bases and J 5 bases, with 18 bases left between them. The CDR3 has 15 amino acids. The CDR3 DNA reads as TGTGCCAGCAGCCCGGACGACAGGCCAGGGACTGAAGCTTTCTTT. Its translation: CASSPDDRPGTEAFF. Looking up the rest from reference TRBV5-6 and TRBJ1-1 gives the full variable domain: DAGVTQSPTHLIKTRGQQVTLRCSPKSGHDTVSWYQQALGQGPQFIFQYYEEEERQRGNFPDRFSGHQFPNYSSELNVNALLLGDSALYLCASSPDDRPGTEAFFGQGTRLTVV.

This clonotype was detected a few times. This chain links TRBV5-1 with TRBJ2-1; 10 bases are shared with TRBD1. J was trimmed by 12 bases and V by 3 bases; bases with no gene match: 9. Germline CDR1 reads SGHRS; CDR2 reads YFSETQ. The CDR3 runs 14 residues. The DNA for the CDR3 is TGCGCCAGCAGCTCGACAGGGGGCCCAGGAGTGCAGTTCTTC. Amino acid sequence: CASSSTGGPGVQFF.